These 17 T cell receptor beta chains share one sample of origin, sequenced in a study of cytomegalovirus exposure and HLA in healthy donors (dated by TCRdb to the late 2010s). The library was built by means of the immunoSEQ multiplex PCR assay. The multiplex PCR relied on a mix of 60 forward primers for TCR Vbeta segments and 13 reverse primers for TCR Jbeta segments. TCRdb re-hosts the immuneACCESS table, in-frame sequences only. Its copies lack some clones; in the studies checked, an unresolved V gene accounts for under half of them, and the cause for the rest is not known. Within this sample are roughly 130,000 clones, with about 80% of them counted one time only. The biggest ten clones account for about 2.5% of the sample. The sequenced sample was PBMCs. The receptors originated from a man aged 25-40 years in good health and CMV-seronegative.

This rearrangement joins TRBV28 to TRBJ1-5, with unresolved D. Germline lookup yields CDR1 MDHEN and CDR2 SYDVKM. CDR3 length: 13 residues. V was pared by 4 bases and J by 16 bases, with 20 bases between. CDR3 sequence (DNA): TGTGCCAGCAGTTACCCAGACCGCGGGCCTGTACATTTT. Translation: CASSYPDRGPVHF.

This rearrangement joins TRBV7-8 to TRBJ1-4; tentative D call: TRBD1 (6 bases). Germline values: CDR1 SGHVS, CDR2 FQNEAQ. This CDR3 has 13 amino acids. Trimming took off 5 bases at V and 12 bases at J, with 16 bases between the two ends. The CDR3 DNA follows: TGTGCCAGCAGCGACTTACAGGGATGCGAACTGTTTTTT. Its translation: CASSDLQGCELFF.

V and J are TRBV10-3 and TRBJ2-5; D gene uncertain. The CDR3 spans 12 residues. The V end lost 8 bases, the J end lost 5 bases, and 12 bases lay between the germline ends. From germline, CDR1 is ENHRY and CDR2 SYGVKD. The CDR3 sequence is CAIAASPETQYF. In nucleotides, the CDR3 is TGTGCCATCGCCGCGAGTCCGGAGACCCAGTACTTC.

The chain uses TRBV7-8 and TRBJ2-7, with 12 bases matching TRBD2. J was trimmed by 4 bases and V by 6 bases; bases with no gene match: 7. The CDR3 contains 15 residues. The germline V gene encodes CDR1 SGHVS and CDR2 FQNEAQ. Written as DNA, the CDR3 is TGTGCCAGCAGTCCAAGACTAGCGGGAGTTTACGAGCAGTACTTC. It is translated as CASSPRLAGVYEQYF.

The V call is TRBV5-1, the J call TRBJ2-3; TRBD2 matches at 8 bases. Trimming at V came to 5 bases and at J to 2 bases, leaving 4 bases not matched to a gene. The CDR3 is made up of 14 amino acids. Per the germline V gene, CDR1 is SGHRS and CDR2 is YFSETQ. In DNA form, the CDR3 reads TGCGCCAGCAGGAGAGCGGGGGCCACAGATACGCAGTATTTT. It codes for CASRRAGATDTQYF.

V gene TRBV7-2 combines with J gene TRBJ1-4; D is possibly TRBD1 (6 bases). V was trimmed by 3 bases and J by 7 bases, leaving 12 bases between them. Germline CDR1 SGHTA, CDR2 FQGNSA. The CDR3 is 14 residues long. The CDR3 bases are TGTGCCAGCAGCTTCGGGGGGCGCGGTGAAAAACTGTTTTTT. Protein product: CASSFGGRGEKLFF. Supplemented by reference TRBV7-2 and TRBJ1-4, the full variable domain reads GAGVSQSPSNKVTEKGKDVELRCDPISGHTALYWYRQSLGQGLEFLIYFQGNSAPDKSGLPSDRFSAERTGGSVSTLTIQRTQQEDSAVYLCASSFGGRGEKLFFGSGTQLSVL.

This clone appeared a single time. This rearrangement joins TRBV30 to TRBJ2-5; 11 nucleotides match TRBD2. Matching the DNA end better, TRBJ2-7 makes the J call doubtful. The germline CDR1 and CDR2 sequences are GTSNPN and SVGIG (reference sequence). The CDR3 extends over 14 amino acids. Written as DNA, the CDR3 is TGTGCCTGGAACCGACTAGCGGGGAGTTACGAGCAGTACTTC. This sequence encodes CAWNRLAGSYEQYF.

V gene TRBV7-9 combines with J gene TRBJ2-5, with unresolved D. The V end was cut by 2 bases, the J end by 0 bases, with 10 bases between. This CDR3 spans 15 amino acids. The V gene's germline CDR1 is SEHNR and CDR2 FQNEAQ (reference sequence). CDR3: CASSLTFGYQETQYF. As DNA, the CDR3 is TGTGCCAGCAGCTTAACCTTCGGGTACCAAGAGACCCAGTACTTC.

J is TRBJ2-3 and V is TRBV7-7; perhaps TRBD2 as D (6 bases). Trimming pared 5 bases from V and 2 bases from J, leaving 11 bases between. The length of the CDR3 is 14 residues. CDR1 SSHAT and CDR2 FNYEAQ come from the germline V gene (reference sequence). In DNA, the CDR3 is TGTGCCAGCAGCCGGGACTCATCCACAGATACGCAGTATTTT. Translating it yields CASSRDSSTDTQYF. Full variable domain (missing parts from reference TRBV7-7 and TRBJ2-3): GAGVSQSPRYKVTKRGQDVTLRCDPISSHATLYWYQQALGQGPEFLTYFNYEAQPDKSGLPSDRFSAERPEGSISTLTIQRTEQRDSAMYRCASSRDSSTDTQYFGPGTRLTVL.

The V call is TRBV9, the J call TRBJ1-2, with 7 bases fitting TRBD1. The CDR3 is 12 amino acids. J gave up 7 bases and V 3 bases, and 3 bases lay outside the gene matches. Germline lookup yields CDR1 SGDLS and CDR2 YYNGEE. The CDR3 DNA is TGTGCCAGCAGCGGGACAGGCTCTGGCTACACCTTC. This gives the protein CASSGTGSGYTF.

The J gene is TRBJ2-3, the V gene TRBV9; 9 bases map to TRBD2. The V segment lost 0 bases and the J segment 6 bases; nucleotides outside the gene matches: 8. Germline V gene data show CDR1 as SGDLS and CDR2 as YYNGEE. The CDR3 contains 16 residues. CDR3 amino acids: CASSVGGSGRFDTQYF. CDR3 DNA: TGTGCCAGCAGCGTAGGGGGTAGCGGGAGATTTGATACGCAGTATTTT.

This clone was counted between two and nine times. The gene calls are TRBV19 and TRBJ2-5, with TRBD2 matching over 7 bases. The V gene end was trimmed by 1 base and the J gene end by 4 bases; junction bases not matched to a gene: 18. The CDR3 runs 19 residues. The germline CDR1 and CDR2 sequences are LNHDA and SQIVND (reference sequence). CDR3 protein: CASSIVGLALGAGLETQYF. Here the CDR3 DNA reads TGTGCCAGTAGTATAGTCGGCCTAGCCCTGGGAGCGGGGCTAGAGACCCAGTACTTC.

This chain joins TRBV7-2 and TRBJ2-1; 13 bases are a match to TRBD2. V gave up 5 bases and J gave up 7 bases; unmatched junction bases: 8. Germline values: CDR1 SGHTA, CDR2 FQGNSA. This CDR3 is 16 amino acids long. The CDR3 DNA sequence: TGTGCCAGCAGCCCCCGACTAGCGGGAGGCGGGAATGAGCAGTTCTTC. This codes for CASSPRLAGGGNEQFF. The complete variable domain, with remaining parts taken from reference TRBV7-2 and TRBJ2-1, reads GAGVSQSPSNKVTEKGKDVELRCDPISGHTALYWYRQSLGQGLEFLIYFQGNSAPDKSGLPSDRFSAERTGGSVSTLTIQRTQQEDSAVYLCASSPRLAGGGNEQFFGPGTRLTVL.

The chain recombines TRBV10-3 with TRBJ2-3; 11 bases are a match to TRBD2. The CDR3 runs 15 residues. V lost 4 bases and J lost 3; bases outside the gene matches: 3. Germline loops: CDR1 ENHRY, CDR2 SYGVKD. CDR3 nucleotides: TGTGCCATCAGTGGGGGACTAGCGGAAACAGATACGCAGTATTTT. Amino acid sequence: CAISGGLAETDTQYF.

The genes are TRBV5-1 and TRBJ2-2; 15 positions agree with TRBD2. With 4 bases clipped from V and 2 bases from J, the junction kept 6 bases outside the gene matches. The CDR3 runs 18 residues. The germline V gene has CDR1 SGHRS and CDR2 YFSETQ. The CDR3 coding sequence is TGCGCCAGCAGCGGACGGACTAGCGGGAGGGTCAACACCGGGGAGCTGTTTTTT. Translating it yields CASSGRTSGRVNTGELFF.

V and J are TRBV7-6 and TRBJ2-6; D uncertain. CDR1 is SGHVS and CDR2 is FNYEAQ in the germline V gene. V was cut by 1 base and J by 2 bases, with 6 bases left in between. The CDR3 consists of 15 residues. CDR3 residues: CASSLDEAGANVLTF. Here the CDR3 DNA reads TGTGCCAGCAGCTTAGATGAGGCTGGGGCCAACGTCCTGACTTTC.

The genes are TRBV27 and TRBJ2-5, with TRBD2 identical over 10 bases. The DNA end favors TRBJ2-7, so the J call may be wrong. Per the germline V gene, CDR1 is MNHEY and CDR2 is SMNVEV (reference sequence). The CDR3 is 17 amino acids. CDR3 in DNA: TGTGCCAGCAGTTTATCATTGGGGCTAGCGGGAGAGGGCGAGCAGTACTTC. Amino acid sequence: CASSLSLGLAGEGEQYF.